Shown below are 28 T cell receptor beta chains from a single sample sequenced in a study of Ad26.COV2.S vaccination and SARS-CoV-2 variants. The table came from immunoSEQ multiplex PCR; TCRdb's copy has only in-frame clones and leaves some out. The data hold about 100,000 clones, with less than 85% observed a single time. The sequences come from peripheral blood, collected after recovery from COVID-19. These receptors were obtained from a human donor who had recovered from COVID-19.

Remarks on this clone: Distinct nucleotide sequences in the sample also encode this CDR3. J is TRBJ2-5 and V is TRBV4-2; 11 bases line up with TRBD1. Germline CDR1 and CDR2: LGHNA and YNFKEQ. The CDR3 contains 15 residues. Trimming removed 3 bases from V and 1 base from J; junction bases left unmatched: 1. CDR3 in DNA: TGTGCCAGCAGCCACGGGACAGGGGGCCAAGAGACCCAGTACTTC. This codes for CASSHGTGGQETQYF.

This clone is a singleton in its sample. The chain employs TRBV19 and TRBJ2-1; D is uncertain. The germline V gene has CDR1 LNHDA and CDR2 SQIVND (reference sequence). V lost 4 bases to trimming and J lost 5 bases, with 3 bases between them. The CDR3 totals 11 residues. The CDR3 DNA reads as TGTGCCAGTAGTACCAACAATGAGCAGTTCTTC. Translated: CASSTNNEQFF.

This clone appeared a single time. This chain links TRBV9 with TRBJ1-1; perhaps TRBD1 as D (6 bases). The CDR3 loop spans 15 amino acids. The V end was cut by 2 bases, the J end by 3 bases, with 14 bases between. In germline, CDR1 is SGDLS, CDR2 YYNGEE. CDR3 amino acids: CASSVSGVRDTEAFF. Written as DNA, the CDR3 is TGTGCCAGCAGCGTGTCAGGGGTGCGCGACACTGAAGCTTTCTTT. The whole variable domain, remainder taken from reference TRBV9 and TRBJ1-1, is DSGVTQTPKHLITATGQRVTLRCSPRSGDLSVYWYQQSLDQGLQFLIQYYNGEERAKGNILERFSAQQFPDLHSELNLSSLELGDSALYFCASSVSGVRDTEAFFGQGTRLTVV.

This clone has only a few counts. This chain connects TRBV12-3 or TRBV12-4 to TRBJ1-6, with a weak D call TRBD1 (5 bases). Trimming stripped 5 bases from V and 14 bases from J, with 13 bases between. This CDR3 is 12 amino acids long. The CDR3 reads CASSPRGTSLHF. The CDR3 DNA follows: TGTGCCAGCAGTCCCCGAGGGACTTCCCTCCACTTT.

V and J are TRBV5-5 and TRBJ1-2; the D is unclear. Germline V lookup: CDR1 SGHKS, CDR2 YYEKEE (reference sequence). The CDR3 runs to 14 residues. V lost 0 bases and J lost 3, with 9 bases in between. CDR3 loop: CASSLANRYYGYTF. DNA for the CDR3: TGTGCCAGCAGCTTGGCAAACAGATACTATGGCTACACCTTC.

As DNA, the CDR3 is TGTGCCAGCAGTTTGGACAGGAGGAGGCAGTTCTTC. Translation: CASSLDRRRQFF. The J gene is TRBJ2-1, the V gene TRBV27; 7 bases line up with TRBD1. The trim removed 3 bases at V and 12 bases at J, leaving 5 bases unmatched. The CDR3 covers 12 residues. Germline CDR1 is MNHEY and CDR2 is SMNVEV (reference sequence).

This clone was seen only a few times. The chain links TRBV13 to TRBJ2-1; D remains unclear. V was pared by 0 bases and J by 11 bases, with 5 bases between. The CDR3 covers 11 residues. The germline CDR1 and CDR2 sequences are PRHDT and FYEKMQ (reference sequence). The CDR3 DNA sequence: TGTGCCAGCAGCTTAGGGTATCAGCAGTTCTTC. Its protein is CASSLGYQQFF. The complete variable domain, with remaining parts taken from reference TRBV13 and TRBJ2-1, reads AAGVIQSPRHLIKEKRETATLKCYPIPRHDTVYWYQQGPGQDPQFLISFYEKMQSDKGSIPDRFSAQQFSDYHSELNMSSLELGDSALYFCASSLGYQQFFGPGTRLTVL.

The chain has TRBV3-1 (or the pseudogene TRBV3-2) and TRBJ2-1; the D is unclear. The CDR3 totals 11 residues. Germline assignment: CDR1 LGHDT and CDR2 YNNKEL (reference sequence). V shed 2 bases and J shed 11 bases, with 7 bases lying between them. In nucleotides, the CDR3 is TGTGCCAGCAGCCAAAAACTTAAGCAGTTCTTC. Its protein product is CASSQKLKQFF.

A single count supports this clone. The chain links TRBV28 to TRBJ1-2; possible D gene TRBD1, 5 bases. The V gene's germline CDR1 is MDHEN and CDR2 SYDVKM. V was shortened by 7 bases and J by 4 bases, with 16 bases between the two germline ends. CDR3 size: 14 residues. The CDR3 coding sequence is TGTGCCAGCATAACCGGGACGGAACTCTATGGCTACACCTTC. This encodes CASITGTELYGYTF.

A few counts support this clone. CDR3 loop: CASSPLTDSAYNEQFF. The CDR3 DNA reads as TGTGCCAGCAGCCCCCTTACGGACAGCGCCTACAATGAGCAGTTCTTC. The V gene is TRBV2, the J gene TRBJ2-1, with D possibly matching TRBD1 (6 bases). The V end was cut by 6 bases, the J end by 2 bases, with 17 bases between. Germline V CDR1 and CDR2: SNHLY, FYNNEI. The CDR3 is made up of 16 amino acids.

This sequence joins TRBV5-6 and TRBJ2-7; 13 nucleotides line up with TRBD2. Per germline, CDR1 SGHDT and CDR2 YYEEEE. V gave up 4 bases and J gave up 3 bases; unmatched junction bases: 7. There are 16 residues in the CDR3. The CDR3 spells CASSPAGTSGVYEQYF. The CDR3 coding sequence is TGTGCCAGCAGCCCAGCCGGGACTAGCGGGGTCTACGAGCAGTACTTC. Full variable domain (rest looked up from reference TRBV5-6 and TRBJ2-7): DAGVTQSPTHLIKTRGQQVTLRCSPKSGHDTVSWYQQALGQGPQFIFQYYEEEERQRGNFPDRFSGHQFPNYSSELNVNALLLGDSALYLCASSPAGTSGVYEQYFGPGTRLTVT.

The chain uses TRBV15 and TRBJ1-2; TRBD1 is a possible D gene (5 bases). In germline, CDR1 is LNHNV, CDR2 YYDKDF (reference sequence). CDR3 size: 15 residues. V lost 1 base and J lost 6, with 15 bases in between. The CDR3 bases are TGTGCCACCAGCAGAGCCCAGACAGATTGGAATGGCTACACCTTC. Translation: CATSRAQTDWNGYTF.

This chain links TRBV5-4 with TRBJ2-5; D is unclear. The V end was cut by 1 base, the J end by 3 bases, with 7 bases between. There are 13 residues in the CDR3. CDR1 is SGHNT, CDR2 YYREEE, per germline (reference sequence). CDR3 in DNA: TGTGCCAGCAGCTTGCGCGGAGAAGAGACCCAGTACTTC. It translates to CASSLRGEETQYF.

This chain joins TRBV6-1 and TRBJ1-1; no definite D call. There are 12 residues in the CDR3. The germline CDR1 and CDR2 sequences are MNHNS and SASEGT. The ends were cut back, 2 bases at V and 9 bases at J, with 10 bases in the middle. Here the CDR3 DNA reads TGTGCCAGCAGTGAACGTTGGGTCAAAGCTTTCTTT. Translation gives CASSERWVKAFF.

Notes on this clone: One junction end does not reproduce the germline sequence, and a read error may be involved. V is TRBV6-1 and J is TRBJ1-2; a possible D gene is TRBD1 (6 bases). Germline-derived CDR1 and CDR2 are MNHNS and SASEGT. CDR3 length: 16 residues. CDR3 in amino acids: CASTEEQGSLRYGYTF. DNA of the CDR3: TGTGCCAGCACTGAAGAACAGGGTAGCCTCCGCTATGGCTACACCTTC.

The CDR3 nucleotides read TGTGCCAGCAGCCAGGCCCGGGACAGGGGGCAGCGGTTCTTC. Translating gives CASSQARDRGQRFF. The rearrangement joins TRBV16 to TRBJ2-1; 12 bases match TRBD1. The V gene end was trimmed by 3 bases and the J gene end by 15 bases; junction bases not matched to a gene: 9. Germline V gives CDR1 KGHSY, CDR2 FQNENV. CDR3 length: 14 amino acids.

The chain employs TRBV4-1 and TRBJ1-6; D ambiguous. V shed 4 bases and J shed 5 bases, with 9 bases lying between them. CDR3 size: 14 residues. CDR1 and CDR2 (germline): MGHRA, YSYEKL. The CDR3 bases are TGCGCCAGCAGCCTCGGGAGAGATAATTCACCCCTCCACTTT. Its translation: CASSLGRDNSPLHF.

The chain couples TRBV7-9 to TRBJ2-7; D is perhaps TRBD1 (6 bases). The CDR3 is made up of 14 amino acids. Germline V gene lookup returns CDR1 SEHNR and CDR2 FQNEAQ (reference sequence). V was pared by 6 bases and J by 2 bases, with 14 bases between. The CDR3 region has the DNA TGTGCCAGCAGGTCACAGGGATCAACCTACGAGCAGTACTTC. This gives the protein CASRSQGSTYEQYF.

This chain connects TRBV4-2 to TRBJ1-5, with TRBD1 as a possible D gene (5 bases). Germline lookup yields CDR1 LGHNA and CDR2 YNFKEQ. Trimming removed 4 bases from V and 0 bases from J, with 10 bases in between. The CDR3 runs 15 residues. For the CDR3, the DNA is TGTGCCAGCAGCCGTACGACAGATAGCAATCAGCCCCAGCATTTT. Its protein is CASSRTTDSNQPQHF.

This clone was observed once. The chain recombines TRBV30 with TRBJ1-6; no firm D call. This CDR3 has 14 residues. Trimming took 2 bases from V and 8 from J, leaving 13 bases between them. The germline CDR1 and CDR2 sequences are GTSNPN and SVGIG (reference sequence). The CDR3 loop is CAWSRDNSDSPLHF. The DNA for the CDR3 is TGTGCCTGGAGTAGGGATAATAGCGATTCACCCCTCCACTTT.

V is TRBV5-4 and J is TRBJ2-2; a possible D gene is TRBD1 (8 bases). Trimming removed 4 bases at V and 0 bases at J, with 22 bases between. CDR1 SGHNT and CDR2 YYREEE come from the germline V gene (reference sequence). This CDR3 has 19 amino acids. The CDR3 DNA sequence: TGTGCCAGCAGCCCTGGGGCAGGGGGCCGGGGGGCGAACACCGGGGAGCTGTTTTTT. Translating it yields CASSPGAGGRGANTGELFF.

This clone was counted a few times. This sample also contains other DNA sequences that code for the same CDR3. This chain links TRBV9 with TRBJ1-2, with 7 bases matching TRBD1. Looked up from germline, CDR1 is SGDLS and CDR2 is YYNGEE. With 4 bases clipped from V and 3 bases from J, the junction kept 3 bases outside the gene matches. This CDR3 comprises 13 residues. Written as DNA, the CDR3 is TGTGCCAGCAGCCCCGGGACAGACTATGGCTACACCTTC. As protein: CASSPGTDYGYTF. Looking up the rest from reference TRBV9 and TRBJ1-2 gives the full variable domain: DSGVTQTPKHLITATGQRVTLRCSPRSGDLSVYWYQQSLDQGLQFLIQYYNGEERAKGNILERFSAQQFPDLHSELNLSSLELGDSALYFCASSPGTDYGYTFGSGTRLTVV.

On this clone itself: This same CDR3 is encoded by further DNA sequences in the sample. The chain is built from TRBV7-9 and TRBJ2-7; 7 nucleotides agree with TRBD2. Germline CDR1 is SEHNR and CDR2 is FQNEAQ (reference sequence). The CDR3 extends over 15 amino acids. Germline trimming cut 0 bases from V and 2 bases from J; bases unmatched to any gene: 4. CDR3 residues: CASSLAGLSAYEQYF. The CDR3 DNA follows: TGTGCCAGCAGCTTAGCGGGACTATCGGCCTACGAGCAGTACTTC. Using reference TRBV7-9 and TRBJ2-7 for the parts outside the CDR3, the full variable domain is DTGVSQNPRHKITKRGQNVTFRCDPISEHNRLYWYRQTLGQGPEFLTYFQNEAQLEKSRLLSDRFSAERPKGSFSTLEIQRTEQGDSAMYLCASSLAGLSAYEQYFGPGTRLTVT.

The count of this clone is one. The CDR3 loop reads CASGIGAWTEAFF. The DNA for the CDR3 is TGTGCCAGCGGTATCGGGGCGTGGACTGAAGCTTTCTTT. V and J are TRBV5-5 and TRBJ1-1, with D maybe TRBD1 (5 bases). The V gene's germline CDR1 is SGHKS and CDR2 YYEKEE (reference sequence). The V end lost 7 bases, the J end lost 5 bases, and 15 bases lay between the germline ends. This CDR3 region has 13 residues.

The table lists this clone with a few counts. The rearrangement joins TRBV19 to TRBJ1-1, with TRBD1 matching 10 bases. The V and J ends lost 6 bases and 7 bases, in that order; junction bases with no gene match: 8. There are 14 residues in the CDR3. Germline values: CDR1 LNHDA, CDR2 SQIVND (reference sequence). The CDR3 protein is CASRPGQGGREAFF. CDR3 nucleotide sequence: TGTGCCAGTAGGCCCGGACAGGGGGGGCGTGAAGCTTTCTTT. Full variable domain (outside the CDR3, taken from reference TRBV19 and TRBJ1-1): DGGITQSPKYLFRKEGQNVTLSCEQNLNHDAMYWYRQDPGQGLRLIYYSQIVNDFQKGDIAEGYSVSREKKESFPLTVTSAQKNPTAFYLCASRPGQGGREAFFGQGTRLTVV.

In this sample, this clone turned up a few times. This rearrangement joins TRBV28 to TRBJ1-5, with D possibly TRBD1 on 5 matching bases. CDR3 size: 12 residues. V lost 7 bases to trimming and J lost 5 bases, with 9 bases between them. Germline CDR1 is MDHEN and CDR2 is SYDVKM. For the CDR3, the DNA is TGTGCCAGCAAGCAGGGATATCAGCCCCAGCATTTT. It is translated as CASKQGYQPQHF.

This chain uses TRBV2 with TRBJ1-2; no clear D gene. Per the germline V gene, CDR1 is SNHLY and CDR2 is FYNNEI. This CDR3 has 12 amino acids. The V end lost 0 bases, the J end lost 7 bases, and 6 bases lay between the germline ends. The CDR3 loop reads CASSEARFGYTF. The CDR3 nucleotides read TGTGCCAGCAGTGAAGCTCGGTTTGGCTACACCTTC. The full variable domain, its missing parts supplied by reference TRBV2 and TRBJ1-2, is EPEVTQTPSHQVTQMGQEVILRCVPISNHLYFYWYRQILGQKVEFLVSFYNNEISEKSEIFDDQFSVERPDGSNFTLKIRSTKLEDSAMYFCASSEARFGYTFGSGTRLTVV.

This chain links TRBV7-2 with TRBJ1-6; no clear D. This CDR3 spans 15 amino acids. V lost 5 bases, J lost 1 base, and 9 bases lay in between. Germline V gene data show CDR1 as SGHTA and CDR2 as FQGNSA. Here the CDR3 reads CASSRRTSYNSPLHF. The CDR3 region has the DNA TGTGCCAGCAGCCGGCGGACGTCCTATAATTCACCCCTCCACTTT.